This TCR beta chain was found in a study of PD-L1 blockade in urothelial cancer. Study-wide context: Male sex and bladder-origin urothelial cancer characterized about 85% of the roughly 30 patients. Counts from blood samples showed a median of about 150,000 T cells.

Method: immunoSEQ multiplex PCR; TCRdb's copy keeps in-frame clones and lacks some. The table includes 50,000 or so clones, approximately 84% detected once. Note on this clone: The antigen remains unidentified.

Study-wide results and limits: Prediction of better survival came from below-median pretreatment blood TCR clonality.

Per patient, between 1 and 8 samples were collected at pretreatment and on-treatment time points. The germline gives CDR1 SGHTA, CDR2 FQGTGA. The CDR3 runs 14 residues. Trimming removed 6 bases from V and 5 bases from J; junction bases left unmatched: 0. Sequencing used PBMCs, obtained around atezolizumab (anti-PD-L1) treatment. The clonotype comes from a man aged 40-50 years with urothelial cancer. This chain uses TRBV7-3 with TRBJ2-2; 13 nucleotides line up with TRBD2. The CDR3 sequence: CASRTSGGTGELFF. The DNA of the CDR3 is TGTGCCAGCAGGACTAGCGGGGGGACCGGGGAGCTGTTTTTT.